This TCR beta chain was captured in a study of cytotoxic CD8 clonotypes in ibrutinib-treated CLL. Clones were sequenced by immunoSEQ multiplex PCR, and TCRdb holds only the in-frame ones, with some missing. This table has some 200,000 clones, roughly 79% appearing once. Germline assignment: CDR1 DFQATT and CDR2 SNEGSKA (reference sequence). This CDR3 is 11 amino acids long. Trimming left V 0 bases short and J 8 bases short, with 7 bases between. The sample in question was PBMCs, obtained after 12 months of ibrutinib treatment. This receptor was identified in a human donor with chronic lymphocytic leukemia. The V and J genes are TRBV20-1 and TRBJ1-1; D gene unclear. The CDR3 nucleotides are TGCAGTGCTAGAGATAACAGAGAAGCTTTCTTT. Translating gives CSARDNREAFF.